This note documents a single TCR beta chain sequence. The assay was immunoSEQ multiplex PCR, and TCRdb's table has in-frame clones only and misses some. The table lists over 55,000 clones, around 87% of them singletons, with 5.2% in the top ten. The sample comes from a study of technical replicates of blood from a few donors. This sequence originates from a human donor in good health. Some clones in this sample may be carry-over from other donors' samples. The sequenced sample was PBMCs.

Here the CDR3 DNA reads TGTGCCAGCAGCCCCCGGACAAGGACCTTCTCCGGGGAGCTGTTTTTT. Translating it yields CASSPRTRTFSGELFF. The V call is TRBV7-8, the J call TRBJ2-2, with D perhaps TRBD1 (5 bases). Germline V lookup: CDR1 SGHVS, CDR2 FQNEAQ. Between the trimmed V and J ends, which lost 5 bases and 6 bases, there was a span of 19 bases. The CDR3 sequence is 16 residues long. The full variable domain, rest sourced from reference TRBV7-8 and TRBJ2-2, is GAGVSQSPRYKVAKRGQDVALRCDPISGHVSLFWYQQALGQGPEFLTYFQNEAQLDKSGLPSDRFFAERPEGSVSTLKIQRTQQEDSAVYLCASSPRTRTFSGELFFGEGSRLTVL.